A selection of T cell receptor beta chains follows, all from one sample in a study of type 1 regulatory T cells. TCRdb itself ran the reads through MiXCR, one entry per CDR3 protein. The data show approximately 77,000 distinct CDR3 sequences, with roughly 20% seen just once and around 8.1% held by the top ten. The antigens of these receptors remain unknown. The sequenced sample consisted of cultured type 1 regulatory T (Tr1) cells, either the whole culture or a sorted fraction (not recorded which). The source is a human donor in good health. CDR3s include the opening cysteine and the closing phenylalanine or tryptophan. D genes are given only for firm matches. Clone size is stated in some rows and not others, as once, few, many or a class when expanded.

v_gene	len	d_gene	j_gene	abundance	CDR3nt	CDR3aa
TRBV5-5	13	NA	TRBJ2-5	NA	TGTGTCAGCAGCTTCCAGGCCGAAGAGACCCAGTACTTC	CVSSFQAEETQYF
TRBV5-1	14	NA	TRBJ1-6	many	TGCGCCAGCAGCTTGGATCCAGATAATTCACCCCTCCACTTT	CASSLDPDNSPLHF
TRBV10-3	15	NA	TRBJ2-3	many	TGTGCCATCAGTGAGTCGACAAGGTCAGCAGATACGCAGTATTTT	CAISESTRSADTQYF
TRBV9	17	TRBD1	TRBJ1-1	NA	TGTGCCAGCAGCGTAGCTGCAGGGGGCGCGAAGAACACTGAAGCTTTCTTT	CASSVAAGGAKNTEAFF
TRBV29-1	14	NA	TRBJ1-1	few	TGCAGCGGGAGGTGGGGGGCTTTCGGCACTGAAGCTTTCTTT	CSGRWGAFGTEAFF
TRBV5-1	14	TRBD1	TRBJ1-1	NA	TGCGCCAGCAGCGGGGGACAGGCGAACACTGAAGCTTTCTTT	CASSGGQANTEAFF
TRBV20-1	15	NA	TRBJ1-6	NA	TGCAGTGCCGAGGGCTCGAGCTCCTATAATTCACCCCTCCACTTT	CSAEGSSSYNSPLHF
TRBV10-3	12	NA	TRBJ2-5	NA	TGTGCCATCGGTGACATCCAGGAGACCCAGTACTTC	CAIGDIQETQYF
TRBV5-1	13	NA	TRBJ2-7	NA	TGCGCCAGCAGCTTTGGACAACAGGACGAGCAGTACTTC	CASSFGQQDEQYF
TRBV6-5	14	TRBD2	TRBJ2-7	NA	TGTGCCAGCAGAAACAGCGGGAGGCCTTACGAGCAGTACTTC	CASRNSGRPYEQYF
TRBV10-3	14	NA	TRBJ2-1	NA	TGTGCCATCATTTGGTCGCGGATATACAATGAGCAGTTCTTC	CAIIWSRIYNEQFF
TRBV14	18	NA	TRBJ2-6	NA	TGTGCCAGCAGCCTAGCGGGACAGGGACCAGGAGGGGCCAACGTCCTGACTTTC	CASSLAGQGPGGANVLTF
TRBV5-6	14	TRBD2	TRBJ2-7	NA	TGTGCCAGCAGCTTGGGACTAGCGGATTACGAGCAGTACTTC	CASSLGLADYEQYF
TRBV10-3	14	NA	TRBJ2-1	NA	TGTGCCATCAGTGAGTCGGGGAAGGGTGATGAGCAGTTCTTC	CAISESGKGDEQFF
TRBV29-1	12	NA	TRBJ1-2	NA	TGCAGCGTAGGGGGAGGGCTAGATGGCTACACCTTC	CSVGGGLDGYTF
TRBV20-1	12	NA	TRBJ1-2	few	TGCAGTGCAAAGCAGGGAGGCTATGGCTACACCTTC	CSAKQGGYGYTF
TRBV27	12	NA	TRBJ1-2	NA	TGTGCCAGCAGTTTGATAGGGGATGGCTACACCTTC	CASSLIGDGYTF
TRBV6-1	14	NA	TRBJ1-5	NA	TGTGCCATTCAACAGGTTGCTGTCAACCAGCCCCAGCATTTT	CAIQQVAVNQPQHF
TRBV9	14	NA	TRBJ1-1	NA	TGTGCCAGCAGCGTAGGGGGCGAGTGGACTGAAGCTTTCTTT	CASSVGGEWTEAFF
TRBV7-9	12	NA	TRBJ2-7	many	TGTGCCAGCAGCTTTGTGTCCTACGAGCAGTACTTC	CASSFVSYEQYF
TRBV29-1	14	TRBD1	TRBJ2-1	NA	TGCAGCGTTGAAAGGACAGGGAGATCCGGTGAGCAGTTCTTC	CSVERTGRSGEQFF
TRBV6-5	16	NA	TRBJ1-3	few	TGTGCCAGCAGTAAACCCGGAGGGCTGCGTGGAAACACCATATATTTT	CASSKPGGLRGNTIYF
TRBV5-1	13	TRBD1	TRBJ2-7	few	TGCGCCAGCAGACAGGGGCCTTCCTACGAGCAGTACTTC	CASRQGPSYEQYF
TRBV6-5	15	TRBD2	TRBJ2-3	few	TGTGCCAGCAGAAAAACTAGCGGGAAGGCAGATACGCAGTATTTT	CASRKTSGKADTQYF
TRBV12-3/TRBV12-4	17	TRBD1	TRBJ2-3	NA	TGTGCCAGCAGTCCCGGGACAGGGGGCCAACGCACAGATACGCAGTATTTT	CASSPGTGGQRTDTQYF
TRBV20-1	14	TRBD2	TRBJ2-1	many	TGCAGTGCTATTTTAGAGACTAGCGCCAATGAGCAGTTCTTC	CSAILETSANEQFF
TRBV15	14	NA	TRBJ1-5	NA	TGTGCCACGACTTTCCGGTACGGGGATCAGCCCCAGCATTTT	CATTFRYGDQPQHF
TRBV13	15	TRBD2	TRBJ2-1	few	TGTGCCAGCAGCTTAGAGGGACTAGTCTACAATGAGCAGTTCTTC	CASSLEGLVYNEQFF
TRBV4-1	15	NA	TRBJ2-2	many	TGCGCCAGCAGCCAAGTGGGGGGAAACACCGGGGAGCTGTTTTTT	CASSQVGGNTGELFF
TRBV5-1	14	TRBD1	TRBJ1-1	medium-sized	TGCGCCAGCAGCTCGGACAGGGAATTAGCTGAAGCTTTCTTT	CASSSDRELAEAFF
TRBV27	17	TRBD2	TRBJ2-1	few	TGTGCCAGCAGTTCTTACAACCCGGGACTAGCGGACAATGAGCAGTTCTTC	CASSSYNPGLADNEQFF
TRBV7-6	15	TRBD1	TRBJ1-1	NA	TGTGCCAGCAGAGGGGGGACAGGGATCAACACTGAAGCTTTCTTT	CASRGGTGINTEAFF
TRBV13	14	TRBD1	TRBJ1-1	NA	TGTGCCAGCAGCCGTACAGGGGAATCGAGTGAAGCTTTCTTT	CASSRTGESSEAFF
TRBV5-4	15	NA	TRBJ2-1	NA	TGTGCCAGCAGCTTGGGACGGGAGTTTAAGAATGAGCAGTTCTTC	CASSLGREFKNEQFF
TRBV12-3/TRBV12-4	16	NA	TRBJ2-4	few	TGTGCCAGCAGTGTATCCGTACATCTAGCCAAAAACATTCAGTACTTC	CASSVSVHLAKNIQYF
TRBV2	13	NA	TRBJ2-7	NA	TGTGCCAGCAGTTGGCAGGATTCCTACGAGCAGTACTTC	CASSWQDSYEQYF
TRBV5-1	14	NA	TRBJ2-2	few	TGCGCCAGCAGCTTCAGTGGGGACGGATTGGAGCTGTTTTTT	CASSFSGDGLELFF
TRBV6-2/TRBV6-3	14	NA	TRBJ2-7	few	TGTGCCAGCAGTTACCGTACGGTAGCCTACGAGCAGTACTTC	CASSYRTVAYEQYF
TRBV11-3	16	NA	TRBJ2-3	NA	TGTGCCAGCAGCTTAGGGGCCCAAATAAACGAAGATACGCAGTATTTT	CASSLGAQINEDTQYF
TRBV29-1	13	TRBD2	TRBJ2-1	many	TGCAGCGTTGCGGGGGGAGTCGACAATGAGCAGTTCTTC	CSVAGGVDNEQFF
TRBV7-7	14	NA	TRBJ2-1	NA	TGTGCTAGCAGCCTTGGTCTGTCGGGCAATGAGCAGTTCTTC	CASSLGLSGNEQFF
TRBV6-1	14	TRBD1	TRBJ2-1	few	TGTGCCATTGAGGGGACAGGGGATTTGGATGAGCAGTTCTTC	CAIEGTGDLDEQFF
TRBV3-1	15	NA	TRBJ1-2	few	TGTGCCAGCAGCCAAGACGAAGTCGGGCCCTATGGCTACACCTTC	CASSQDEVGPYGYTF
TRBV5-4	13	TRBD2	TRBJ2-7	NA	TGTGCCAGCAACCCGCCGGGAGGGTACGAGCAGTACTTC	CASNPPGGYEQYF
TRBV6-6	16	TRBD2	TRBJ2-5	NA	TGTGCCAGCACCCCCGCCTTAGCGGGAGTGGGGAAGACCCAGTACTTC	CASTPALAGVGKTQYF
TRBV29-1	12	TRBD1	TRBJ2-3	many	TGCAGCGGCGGGACAGGGACCGATACGCAGTATTTT	CSGGTGTDTQYF
TRBV20-1	13	TRBD1	TRBJ1-6	NA	TGCAGTGCTAGGACAGGGGTAGGGTCACCCGTCCACTTT	CSARTGVGSPVHF
TRBV9	18	NA	TRBJ2-2	NA	TGTGCCAGCAGCTCAACGAAGGGTAGGCTAGTCAACACCGGGGAGCTGTTTTTT	CASSSTKGRLVNTGELFF
TRBV29-1	12	NA	TRBJ2-1	few	TGCAGCGCCCGTGACAGCTACAATGAGCAGTTCTTC	CSARDSYNEQFF
TRBV29-1	13	NA	TRBJ2-5	few	TGCAGCGTTGCAATCGCCTACCAAGAGACCCAGTACTTC	CSVAIAYQETQYF
TRBV5-1	14	NA	TRBJ1-4	NA	TGCGCCAGCAGTATTCCAGGGGATAATGAAAAACTGTTTTTT	CASSIPGDNEKLFF
TRBV27	15	NA	TRBJ2-1	NA	TGTGCCAGCAGTACGGGCCCGATCTCCTACAATGAGCAGTTCTTC	CASSTGPISYNEQFF